The clone carrying this T cell receptor beta chain appeared many times. Its target is unknown. The CDR3 contains 13 residues. Between the trimmed V and J ends, which lost 3 bases and 4 bases, there was a span of 7 bases. Germline V lookup: CDR1 SGDLS, CDR2 YYNGEE. This entry is derived from a study of shared clonotypes between healthy human individuals. Study findings and constraints: Roughly 5% of naive CD4 clonotypes were common to four donors.

Genomic DNA (from each subset) was split evenly across several immunoSEQ plates. The method was immunoSEQ multiplex PCR; TCRdb's version includes in-frame clones alone and lacks a portion of them. There are approximately 95,000 clones in the sample; about two thirds occur only once, and around 41% lies in the top ten. This receptor was identified in a man aged 25 to 45 in good health. The chain uses TRBV9 and TRBJ1-4, with D uncertain. The specimen sequenced was memory CD8+ T cells sorted from blood. The subset is: CD45RO+ cells pooled with CCR7-negative TemRA cells. CDR3 sequence reads: CASSAWGNEKLFF. The DNA for the CDR3 is TGTGCCAGCAGCGCATGGGGTAATGAAAAACTGTTTTTT.